These T cell receptor beta chains were read from a single sample in a study of Ad26.COV2.S vaccination and SARS-CoV-2 variants. Generated by immunoSEQ multiplex PCR, the TCRdb table keeps only in-frame clones and is missing some. The sample shows hundreds of thousands of clones, more than 70% of them seen only once. The material sequenced was peripheral blood, taken in a trial of Ad26.COV2.S vaccine versus placebo. The receptors were sampled from a person aged 18-65 years who received the Ad26.COV2.S COVID-19 vaccine or a placebo. Both conserved end residues are part of each CDR3. A D gene is named only where the DNA matches it firmly. Part of the rows lack a size; the others show once, few, many or a class for expanded clones.

>NA|NA|TRBJ1-1|TRBV2
TGTGCCAGCAGTGAAGGGGAGTACGCTGAAGCTTTCTTT
CASSEGEYAEAFF
>NA|NA|TRBJ2-3|TRBV30
TGTGCCTGGAGTGTACGGGTGGATACGCAGTATTTT
CAWSVRVDTQYF
>NA|NA|TRBJ2-2|TRBV11-3
TGTGCCAGCAGCACATGGCACAGACCCGGGGAGCTGTTTTTT
CASSTWHRPGELFF
>TRBD1|NA|TRBJ2-7|TRBV7-8
TGTGCCAGCAGCTACAGGGGATCCTACGAGCAGTACTTC
CASSYRGSYEQYF
>TRBD2|NA|TRBJ2-1|TRBV5-1
TGCGCCAGCAGCTTAACTAGCGGTGCGAGCTCCTACAATGAGCAGTTCTTC
CASSLTSGASSYNEQFF
>TRBD1|NA|TRBJ1-2|TRBV5-8
TGTGCCAGCAGCCTCAGGGGGGGTGGCTACACCTTC
CASSLRGGGYTF
>NA|NA|TRBJ2-7|TRBV29-1
TGCAGCGTTAGGGGAAACCCGGGCGAGCAGTACTTC
CSVRGNPGEQYF
>NA|NA|TRBJ1-2|TRBV2
TGTGCCAGCAGTGAATGGGGGGACACCCTGGGAGAGGGCTACACCTTC
CASSEWGDTLGEGYTF
>NA|NA|TRBJ1-2|TRBV9
TGTGCCAGCAGCGTAGAGGGGCGGGGGGACTATGGCTACACCTTC
CASSVEGRGDYGYTF
>NA|NA|TRBJ1-6|TRBV27
TGTGCCAGCAGTTCTCTCGGTAATTCACCCCTCCACTTT
CASSSLGNSPLHF
>NA|NA|TRBJ2-1|TRBV13
TGTGCCAGCCGGGGATGGGGCAATGAGCAGTTCTTC
CASRGWGNEQFF
>NA|NA|TRBJ2-3|TRBV7-9
TGTGCCAGCAGCTACGACACCACAGATACGCAGTATTTT
CASSYDTTDTQYF
>NA|NA|TRBJ1-2|TRBV6-5
TGTGCCAGCAGCGTTAACGGGCGTCTCTATGGCTACACCTTC
CASSVNGRLYGYTF
>TRBD1|NA|TRBJ2-7|TRBV7-2
TGTGCCAGCACCCGCGGGACAGGGATCTCCTACGAGCAGTACTTC
CASTRGTGISYEQYF
>NA|NA|TRBJ1-2|TRBV5-5
TGTGCCAGCAGCCGTGGGACATTTGGGGACTATGGCTACACCTTC
CASSRGTFGDYGYTF
>TRBD2|NA|TRBJ2-1|TRBV6-2/TRBV6-3
TGTGCCAGCAGCTTCACGAGCGGGAGGAGTGAGCAGTTCTTC
CASSFTSGRSEQFF
>TRBD1|once|TRBJ2-1|TRBV4-3
TGCGCCAGCTCATCGGGGACAGGGTACAATGAGCAGTTCTTC
CASSSGTGYNEQFF
>NA|NA|TRBJ2-1|TRBV9
TGTGCCAGCAGCGCCCAGGGAGGCTACGAGCAGTTCTTC
CASSAQGGYEQFF
>NA|NA|TRBJ2-7|TRBV2
TGTGCCAGCAGTGAAGGGGTTTCCTACGAGCAGTACTTC
CASSEGVSYEQYF
>TRBD1|NA|TRBJ1-1|TRBV7-3
TGTGCCAGCAGCGCCAGGGACAGGACTGAAGCTTTCTTT
CASSARDRTEAFF
>NA|once|TRBJ1-6|TRBV30
TGTGCCTGGAGTACAGGGTTGATAGTAAATTCACCCCTCCACTTT
CAWSTGLIVNSPLHF
>TRBD1|NA|TRBJ2-1|TRBV30
TGTGCCTGGAGTTTGGGACAGGGCCCCAGTGAGCAGTTCTTC
CAWSLGQGPSEQFF
>NA|NA|TRBJ1-6|TRBV6-5
TGTGCCAGCAGGGGGGGCTGGAGTTCACCCCTCCACTTT
CASRGGWSSPLHF
>NA|once|TRBJ2-3|TRBV7-2
TGTGCCAGCAGCTTATATCGGGGGGCTCATACGCAGTATTTT
CASSLYRGAHTQYF
>NA|once|TRBJ2-7|TRBV12-3/TRBV12-4
TGTGCCAGCAGTTTGCGAGGGCCGTACGAGCAGTACTTC
CASSLRGPYEQYF
>NA|NA|TRBJ2-3|TRBV5-1
TGCGCCAGCAGCGCGGACAGTAGCACAGATACGCAGTATTTT
CASSADSSTDTQYF
>TRBD1|NA|TRBJ1-1|TRBV5-4
TGTGCCAGCAGCCAAATGAACCAGGGGGGCACTGAAGCTTTCTTT
CASSQMNQGGTEAFF
>NA|NA|TRBJ2-5|TRBV7-8
TGTGCCAGCAGCATTAGCGACCAAGAGACCCAGTACTTC
CASSISDQETQYF
>NA|NA|TRBJ2-2|TRBV6-5
TGTGCCAGCAGTTACTCTTTAAGGGGGGAGCTGTTTTTT
CASSYSLRGELFF